The sequence of this TCR beta chain was determined in a study of identifying expanded T cells in peripheral blood. No infections or other immune events were documented during collection. Regarding the study as a whole: Over about two and four weeks, about 15 and 18 clones changed, versus around 1.1 between replicates. Variance in clone template counts between approximately 2-week samples significantly increased with total template count across all healthy donors.

Per germline, CDR1 MNHEY and CDR2 SMNVEV (reference sequence). This CDR3 has 14 residues. V dropped 7 bases and J dropped 6 bases, with 16 bases sitting between them. Sequencing was performed with immunoSEQ multiplex PCR; in TCRdb, only in-frame clones are kept and a portion is missing. The sample records 100,000 to 150,000 clones, about 88% being singletons. For this clone: Its matching antigen is unknown.

The sequenced material came from blood. This clonotype originated in a person between 18 and 75 years old in good health. The rearrangement uses TRBV27 and TRBJ2-1; perhaps TRBD2 as D (7 bases). CDR3 in amino acids: CASTPWEGGNEQFF. CDR3 bases: TGTGCCAGCACCCCATGGGAGGGGGGCAATGAGCAGTTCTTC.